This T cell receptor beta chain came from a study of T cells in localized non-small cell lung cancer. Some clones are missing from TCRdb's copy, which holds only in-frame ones; the method was immunoSEQ multiplex PCR. The profile shows roughly 21,000 clones, approximately 90% of them singletons. Turning to this clone: Its matching antigen is unknown.

Points from the study as a whole: Longer overall survival was associated with a higher density of T cells in the blood. The highest T cell clonality was in uninvolved adjacent lung, above tumor. Investigators sequenced only a single tumor region, leaving heterogeneity possible. A median of around 52 clones ranked among the top 100 in tumor appeared in adjacent lung.

This material consisted of peripheral blood, taken before any cancer treatment. The sequence was obtained from a woman aged 40-69 years with stage I lung adenocarcinoma.

The CDR3: CASSWRRGGEDTQYF. In nucleotides, the CDR3 is TGTGCCAGCAGCTGGAGGAGAGGGGGCGAAGATACGCAGTATTTT. The chain links TRBV5-4 to TRBJ2-3, with 7 nucleotides matching TRBD1. V lost 3 bases and J lost 5; bases outside the gene matches: 9. The CDR3 runs 15 residues. Germline V gene lookup returns CDR1 SGHNT and CDR2 YYREEE (reference sequence).